This entry lists 19 T cell receptor beta chains sequenced from one sample in a study of shared clonotypes between healthy human individuals. Only in-frame clones appear in the TCRdb table, and some are missing; sequencing was by immunoSEQ multiplex PCR. This table has some 1 million clones, under 80% appearing once. The sequenced sample was memory CD4+ T cells sorted from blood. Regarding subset: CD45RA-negative fraction. The receptors come from a young man in good health.

V and J are TRBV5-1 and TRBJ1-3, with no clear D. The CDR3 is made up of 16 amino acids. The germline V and J ends were trimmed by 4 bases and 4 bases, with 18 bases remaining between them. The germline CDR1 and CDR2 sequences are SGHRS and YFSETQ. The CDR3 nucleotides read TGCGCCAGCAGCATCGGACCGTCGTTGGCCGGAAACACCATATATTTT. Protein: CASSIGPSLAGNTIYF. The full variable domain, with the rest looked up from reference TRBV5-1 and TRBJ1-3, is KAGVTQTPRYLIKTRGQQVTLSCSPISGHRSVSWYQQTPGQGLQFLFEYFSETQRNKGNFPGRFSGRQFSNSRSEMNVSTLELGDSALYLCASSIGPSLAGNTIYFGEGSWLTVV.

A single count supports this clone. The chain links TRBV11-3 to TRBJ2-1, with D maybe TRBD2 (5 bases). The CDR3 has 13 residues. V lost 2 bases and J lost 8, with 10 bases in between. From germline, CDR1 is SGHNT and CDR2 YENEEA. This chain's CDR3 is CASSLLSGYEQFF. CDR3 bases: TGTGCCAGCAGCTTACTTTCGGGGTATGAGCAGTTCTTC.

This chain connects TRBV18 to TRBJ2-7; 10 bases line up with TRBD1. Trimming at V came to 0 bases and at J to 9 bases, leaving 2 bases not matched to a gene. CDR3 size: 13 residues. Germline CDR1 and CDR2: KGHSH and LQKENI. The CDR3 coding sequence is TGTGCCAGCTCACCACCGACAGGGGGCTGGCAGTACTTC. Its translation: CASSPPTGGWQYF.

This chain uses TRBV6-1 with TRBJ1-5; D not certain. The CDR3 is 14 amino acids. Germline-derived CDR1 and CDR2 are MNHNS and SASEGT. V dropped 3 bases and J dropped 6 bases, with 12 bases sitting between them. Written as DNA, the CDR3 is TGTGCCAGCAGTGACGAGAAGGGCCGTCAGCCCCAGCATTTT. It translates to CASSDEKGRQPQHF.

This clone was detected only a few times. The genes are TRBV6-1 and TRBJ2-1; D possibly uses TRBD1 or TRBD2 (5 bases each). CDR1 is MNHNS and CDR2 is SASEGT in the germline V gene. Trimming removed 3 bases from V and 0 bases from J, with 9 bases in between. CDR3 size: 15 residues. CDR3 region: CASSDGASSYNEQFF. CDR3 coding DNA: TGTGCCAGCAGTGACGGGGCTAGCTCCTACAATGAGCAGTTCTTC.

There are a few counts of this clone. The chain recombines TRBV4-2 with TRBJ1-1; D gene ambiguous. In germline, CDR1 is LGHNA, CDR2 YNFKEQ. The CDR3 loop spans 14 amino acids. Trimming removed 0 bases at V and 1 base at J, with 6 bases between. The CDR3 loop reads CASSQDKGNTEAFF. DNA for the CDR3: TGTGCCAGCAGCCAAGATAAGGGGAACACTGAAGCTTTCTTT.

This clone has only one observation. The chain uses TRBV19 and TRBJ2-7; possibly TRBD2 for D (5 bases). In germline, CDR1 is LNHDA, CDR2 SQIVND (reference sequence). V lost 10 bases and J lost 0, with 13 bases in between. This CDR3 has 13 amino acids. The CDR3 region is CAITRDSSYEQYF. CDR3 sequence (DNA): TGTGCCATAACGAGGGATTCCTCCTACGAGCAGTACTTC.

This sequence joins TRBV4-1 and TRBJ1-2; TRBD1 matches at 10 bases. This CDR3 has 16 residues. Per the germline V gene, CDR1 is MGHRA and CDR2 is YSYEKL. V shed 2 bases and J 6 bases; nucleotides not matched to a gene: 9. The CDR3 nucleotides are TGCGCCAGCAGCCAATACAGGGACAGGGGAGGAAATGGCTACACCTTC. Amino acid sequence: CASSQYRDRGGNGYTF.

A single count supports this clone. The chain has TRBV7-9 and TRBJ1-2, with D possibly being TRBD1 (5 bases). The germline V gene encodes CDR1 SEHNR and CDR2 FQNEAQ (reference sequence). The CDR3 runs 16 residues. Between the trimmed V and J ends, which lost 5 bases and 4 bases, there was a span of 20 bases. The CDR3 DNA follows: TGTGCCAGCAGCCCTTGGACCGGGGACGTAGGCTATGGCTACACCTTC. As protein: CASSPWTGDVGYGYTF.

This sequence joins TRBV5-1 and TRBJ1-2; possible D gene TRBD1, 6 bases. Trimming pared 0 bases from V and 7 bases from J, leaving 13 bases between. The CDR3 spans 14 residues. The germline gives CDR1 SGHRS, CDR2 YFSETQ. DNA for the CDR3: TGCGCCAGCAGCTTGGAGGTCAGGGGATTTGGCTACACCTTC. Translating it yields CASSLEVRGFGYTF.

This chain uses TRBV5-1 with TRBJ2-5; tentatively, D is TRBD2 (7 bases). This CDR3 is built from 18 residues. The germline CDR1 and CDR2 sequences are SGHRS and YFSETQ. Trimming cost V 4 bases and J 0 bases, with 22 bases left between them. CDR3 region: CASSQGWRGPVDQETQYF. CDR3 nucleotide sequence: TGCGCCAGCAGCCAGGGTTGGCGGGGGCCGGTCGACCAAGAGACCCAGTACTTC.

This chain links TRBV7-2 with TRBJ2-3, with TRBD2 identical over 7 bases. CDR3 length: 15 amino acids. Per germline, CDR1 SGHTA and CDR2 FQGNSA. V dropped 5 bases and J dropped 2; count of bases not matched to a gene: 7. The CDR3 DNA reads TGTGCCAGCAGCGTGCGGGGGACCTACACAGATACGCAGTATTTT. Translating gives CASSVRGTYTDTQYF.

The V and J genes are TRBV7-9 and TRBJ1-2; D remains unclear. This CDR3 is 13 amino acids long. Germline CDR1 SEHNR, CDR2 FQNEAQ (reference sequence). V was cut by 1 base and J by 8 bases, with 11 bases left in between. The CDR3 sequence is CASSLGGIGGYTF. DNA of the CDR3: TGTGCCAGCAGCTTAGGAGGTATCGGCGGCTACACCTTC. Filled out from reference TRBV7-9 and TRBJ1-2, the complete variable domain reads DTGVSQNPRHKITKRGQNVTFRCDPISEHNRLYWYRQTLGQGPEFLTYFQNEAQLEKSRLLSDRFSAERPKGSFSTLEIQRTEQGDSAMYLCASSLGGIGGYTFGSGTRLTVV.

The chain joins TRBV18 to TRBJ2-6, with D uncertain. The V and J ends lost 8 bases and 3 bases respectively, with 17 bases between them. This CDR3 spans 16 amino acids. Germline V gene sequence: CDR1 KGHSH, CDR2 LQKENI. Here the CDR3 reads CASTLANKVGANVLTF. The CDR3 coding sequence is TGTGCCAGCACTCTCGCGAACAAGGTTGGGGCCAACGTCCTGACTTTC.

A note on this clone: This probably arose from a read error, given a far larger clone one base away. Other DNA sequences in this specimen translate into the identical CDR3. J is TRBJ1-2 and V is TRBV2, with D tentatively TRBD1 (5 bases). The CDR3 loop spans 11 amino acids. Germline CDR1 and CDR2: SNHLY and FYNNEI. In DNA, the CDR3 is TGTGCCAGCAGTGAGGAGGGGCCACTACTCTTC. Amino acid sequence: CASSEEGPLLF.

V usage is TRBV10-2 and J usage is TRBJ2-1, with 10 positions matching TRBD2. This CDR3 region has 14 residues. The V segment lost 5 bases and the J segment 2 bases; nucleotides outside the gene matches: 0. Per the germline V gene, CDR1 is WSHSY and CDR2 is SAAADI. CDR3 residues: CASSLAGAYNEQFF. CDR3 coding DNA: TGCGCCAGCAGTCTAGCGGGAGCCTACAATGAGCAGTTCTTC.

This clone was observed once. J is TRBJ1-2 and V is TRBV6-5, with 9 bases identical to TRBD1. The junction had 4 bases not matched to a gene; V was cut back by 5 bases and J by 6 bases. The CDR3 is 13 amino acids. Germline V gene data show CDR1 as MNHEY and CDR2 as SVGAGI. The CDR3 reads CASSRQGGDGYTF. The CDR3 DNA is TGTGCCAGCAGTCGACAGGGGGGGGATGGCTACACCTTC.

This chain links TRBV11-2 with TRBJ2-7; maybe TRBD1 (5 bases). In germline, CDR1 is SGHAT, CDR2 FQNNGV. CDR3 length equals 14 residues. The V gene lost 4 bases and the J gene lost 6 bases, with 16 bases spanning the gap. The DNA for the CDR3 is TGTGCCAGCAGCTCGAGACTGGGGCCTGTCGAGCAGTACTTC. Its protein is CASSSRLGPVEQYF.

This clone showed up just once. The chain is built from TRBV19 and TRBJ1-5, with a tentative D call TRBD1 (5 bases). CDR1 is LNHDA, CDR2 SQIVND, per germline (reference sequence). This CDR3 has 16 residues. V shed 5 bases and J shed 6 bases, with 20 bases lying between them. DNA for the CDR3: TGTGCCAGTAGTGCGCTGACCGGGACGGTTATTCAGCCCCAGCATTTT. Its translation: CASSALTGTVIQPQHF.